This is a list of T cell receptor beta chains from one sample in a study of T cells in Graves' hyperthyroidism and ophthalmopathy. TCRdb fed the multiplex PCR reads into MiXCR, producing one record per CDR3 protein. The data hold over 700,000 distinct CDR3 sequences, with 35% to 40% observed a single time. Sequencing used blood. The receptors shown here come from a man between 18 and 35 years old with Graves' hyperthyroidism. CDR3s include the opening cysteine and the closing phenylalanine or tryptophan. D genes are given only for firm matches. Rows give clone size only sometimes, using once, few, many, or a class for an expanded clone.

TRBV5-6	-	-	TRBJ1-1	TGTGCCAGCAGCTTCAATTTCCCCGCGGGCACTGAAGCTTTCTTT	CASSFNFPAGTEAFF
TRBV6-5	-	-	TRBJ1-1	TGTGCCAGCAGTTACGGCAGGATGGAAGCTTTCTTT	CASSYGRMEAFF
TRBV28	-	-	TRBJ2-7	TGTGCCAGCAGTTTCGGGGTGAATTCCTTCGAGCAGTACTTC	CASSFGVNSFEQYF
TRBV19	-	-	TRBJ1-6	TGTGCCAGCAGCGAGGGGTTTAATTCACCCCTCCACTTT	CASSEGFNSPLHF
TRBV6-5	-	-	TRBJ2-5	TGTGCCAGCAGTGTAATGAGTCTGCAAGAGACCCAGTACTTC	CASSVMSLQETQYF
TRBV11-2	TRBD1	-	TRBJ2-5	TGTGCCAGCAGACCCCAACAGGGGAATCAAGAGACCCAGTACTTC	CASRPQQGNQETQYF
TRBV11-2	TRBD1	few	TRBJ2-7	TGTGCCAGCAGCGGACAGGACTCCTACGAGCAGTACTTC	CASSGQDSYEQYF
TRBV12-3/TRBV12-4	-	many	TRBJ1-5	TGTGCCAGCAGTCGTCGATGGGATGGGCAGCCCCAGCATTTT	CASSRRWDGQPQHF
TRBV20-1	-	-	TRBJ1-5	TGCAGTGCTAGCCCGGGACCAGTTTATAGCAATCAGCCCCAGCATTTT	CSASPGPVYSNQPQHF
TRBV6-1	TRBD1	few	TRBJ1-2	TGTGCCAGCAGTGTGTCCACAGGGGGCGATGGCTACACCTTC	CASSVSTGGDGYTF
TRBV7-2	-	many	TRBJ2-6	TGTGCCAGCAGCCCCAGACTTGGACGGTCTGGGGCCAACGTCCTGACTTTC	CASSPRLGRSGANVLTF